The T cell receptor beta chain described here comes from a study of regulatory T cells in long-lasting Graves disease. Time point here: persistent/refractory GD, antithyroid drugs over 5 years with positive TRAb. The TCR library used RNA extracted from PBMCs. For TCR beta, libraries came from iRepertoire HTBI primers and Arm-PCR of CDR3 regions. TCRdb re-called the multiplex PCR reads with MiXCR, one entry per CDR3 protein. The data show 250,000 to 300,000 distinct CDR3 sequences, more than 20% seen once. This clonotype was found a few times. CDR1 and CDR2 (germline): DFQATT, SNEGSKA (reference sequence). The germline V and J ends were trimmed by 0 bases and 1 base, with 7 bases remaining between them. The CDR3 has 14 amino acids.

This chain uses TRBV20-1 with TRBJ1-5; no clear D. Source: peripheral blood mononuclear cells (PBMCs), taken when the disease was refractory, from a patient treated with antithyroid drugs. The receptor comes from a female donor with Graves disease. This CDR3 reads CSARDWQSNQPQHF. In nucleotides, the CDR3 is TGCAGTGCTAGAGATTGGCAAAGCAATCAGCCCCAGCATTTT.